The entry that follows covers one T cell receptor beta chain sequence. The sample belongs to a study of blood T cell repertoires in COVID-19. Overall study: COVID-19 samples collected from the United States, Italy and Spain covered acute and convalescent phases. PBMCs, B-cell-depleted T cells, or T cells were the source of the cDNA or gDNA that made up the material.

In the source study's methods: Amplification with reference gene primers provided the estimates of nucleated cell counts. TCRdb's table, derived via immunoSEQ multiplex PCR, lists solely in-frame clones and lacks some. The V and J calls and clone size were taken over from that table, and D and trimming were inferred from the DNA. The table shows approximately 120,000 clones, with 70% to 90% occurring only once. The germline V gene has CDR1 MNHEY and CDR2 SVGAGI. This CDR3 contains 15 residues. V trimming: 6 bases; J trimming: 7 bases; junction bases outside the gene matches: 11. Sequencing was carried out using peripheral blood. The TCR sequence derives from a man in his fifties or sixties with acute or convalescent COVID-19. The chain carries TRBV6-5 and TRBJ1-5, with 8 bases identical to TRBD1. CDR3: CASRPRQGQDQPQHF. CDR3 bases: TGTGCCAGCAGGCCGAGACAGGGGCAGGACCAGCCCCAGCATTTT.